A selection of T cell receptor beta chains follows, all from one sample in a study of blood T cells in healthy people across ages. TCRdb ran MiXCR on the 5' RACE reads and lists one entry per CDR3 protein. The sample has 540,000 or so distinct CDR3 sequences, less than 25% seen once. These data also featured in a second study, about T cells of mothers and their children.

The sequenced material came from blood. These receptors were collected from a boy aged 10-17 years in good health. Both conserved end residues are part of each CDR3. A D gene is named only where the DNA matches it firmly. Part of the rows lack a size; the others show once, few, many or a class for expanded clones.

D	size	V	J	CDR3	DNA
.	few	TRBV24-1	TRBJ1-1	CATSDAIEAFF	TGTGCCACCAGTGATGCGATTGAAGCTTTCTTT
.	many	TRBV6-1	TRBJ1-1	CASIEREGNTEAFF	TGTGCCAGCATTGAGAGGGAAGGGAACACTGAAGCTTTCTTT
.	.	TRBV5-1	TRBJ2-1	CASSLGTPGQFF	TGCGCCAGCAGCTTGGGGACTCCCGGGCAGTTCTTC
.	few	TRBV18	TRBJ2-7	CASSPTPGRGNYEQYF	TGTGCCAGCTCACCCACTCCGGGACGGGGAAACTACGAGCAGTACTTC
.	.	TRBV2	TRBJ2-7	CASTEDVRVGEQYF	TGTGCCAGCACCGAAGACGTCAGGGTCGGGGAGCAGTACTTC
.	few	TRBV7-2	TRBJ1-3	CASSLETGMPNTIYF	TGTGCCAGCAGCTTAGAAACAGGGATGCCGAACACCATATATTTT
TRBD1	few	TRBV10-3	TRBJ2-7	CAISPQVEGATYEQYF	TGTGCCATCAGTCCCCAGGTCGAGGGGGCAACCTACGAGCAGTACTTC
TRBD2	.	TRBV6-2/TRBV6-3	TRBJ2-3	CASRPARDNGTSGSMDTQYF	TGTGCCAGCAGACCCGCTCGTGACAATGGGACTAGCGGGAGTATGGATACGCAGTATTTT
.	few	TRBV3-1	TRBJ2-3	CASSQGLFLVADTQYF	TGTGCCAGCAGCCAAGGTTTATTCCTTGTGGCAGATACGCAGTATTTT
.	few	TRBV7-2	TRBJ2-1	CASSLGIPNEQFF	TGTGCCAGCAGCTTAGGGATACCCAATGAGCAGTTCTTC
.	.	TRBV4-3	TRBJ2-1	CASSSRKENEQFF	TGCGCCAGCAGCTCGCGCAAGGAAAATGAGCAGTTCTTC
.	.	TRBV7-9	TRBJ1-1	CASSLVQGHTEAFF	TGTGCCAGCAGCTTAGTGCAGGGCCACACTGAAGCTTTCTTT
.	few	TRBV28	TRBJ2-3	CASSLSWERRRTDTQYF	TGTGCCAGCAGTTTGTCCTGGGAGCGAAGACGCACAGATACGCAGTATTTT
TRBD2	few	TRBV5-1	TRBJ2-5	CASSFSGTPLRETQYF	TGCGCCAGCAGCTTTAGCGGGACCCCGCTTCGGGAGACCCAGTACTTC